This is a list of T cell receptor beta chains from one sample in a study of cytomegalovirus exposure and HLA in healthy donors. Sequencing was performed with immunoSEQ multiplex PCR; in TCRdb, only in-frame clones are kept and a portion is missing. This sample yields about 160,000 clones, of which around three quarters are seen a single time; 2.5% to 3.5% belongs to the top ten. Specimen: PBMCs. The receptors were sampled from a woman in her forties in good health and CMV-seronegative. CDR3s include the opening cysteine and the closing phenylalanine or tryptophan. Clone sizes are given selectively: once, few, many, or a class where the clone is expanded.

-	TRBJ2-2	TRBV5-4	CASSLGRGGNTGELFF
-	TRBJ1-4	TRBV7-9	CASSLLQKPRSNEKLFF
few	TRBJ2-7	TRBV6-5	CASSGRRGMPYEQYF
-	-	TRBV10-2	CASSTRTGTYEQYF
-	TRBJ1-4	TRBV10-2	CASSVTGSEKLFF
-	TRBJ1-5	TRBV28	CASSFWAGVDQPQHF
few	TRBJ1-1	TRBV2	CATPVTMNTEAFF
-	TRBJ1-5	TRBV28	CASSFVGQPQHF
-	TRBJ2-3	TRBV5-1	CASSPYDRVKDTQYF
-	TRBJ2-1	TRBV9	CASSGGGGQGSYNEQFF
-	TRBJ1-2	TRBV15	CATSRVGQGTGGYTF